This is a list of T cell receptor beta chains from one sample in a study of OX40 agonist ivuxolimab in advanced cancers. Only in-frame clones appear in the TCRdb table, and some are missing; sequencing was by immunoSEQ multiplex PCR. The table has tens of thousands of clones, approximately 86% seen once. The input for sequencing was CD4+ or CD8+ T cells sorted from blood, taken in a trial of the OX40 agonist ivuxolimab. The origin of the receptors is an adult with an advanced solid tumor such as melanoma, head and neck, liver or kidney cancer. The CDR3 runs from the conserved cysteine through the conserved F or W. The D gene is left open where the match is weak. Size tells how often a clone was seen (once, few, many) or the class of an expanded clone, and some rows leave it out.

>TRBJ2-1|TRBV7-2|.|.
CASSVRRGGSYNEQFF
TGTGCCAGCAGCGTACGCAGGGGGGGCTCCTACAATGAGCAGTTCTTC
>TRBJ2-3|TRBV7-9|.|.
CASSPGLLGTQYF
TGTGCCAGCAGCCCTGGACTTCTGGGTACGCAGTATTTT
>TRBJ1-1|TRBV5-6|.|.
CASSLGPTEAFF
TGTGCCAGCAGCTTGGGGCCTACTGAAGCTTTCTTT
>TRBJ2-3|TRBV4-1|.|.
CASSGQRTTVGTQYF
TGCGCCAGCAGCGGACAGCGGACTACCGTGGGTACGCAGTATTTT
>TRBJ1-6|TRBV6-6|.|.
CASWELYNSPLHF
TGTGCCAGCTGGGAGTTATATAATTCACCCCTCCACTTT
>TRBJ2-7|TRBV6-1|.|.
CASSDGGLPYEQYF
TGTGCCAGCAGTGATGGGGGGCTTCCCTACGAGCAGTACTTC
>TRBJ1-2|TRBV4-3|.|TRBD1
CASGDRGYGYTF
TGCGCCAGCGGAGACAGGGGCTATGGCTACACCTTC
>TRBJ2-5|TRBV7-6|.|TRBD2
CASSLRRSGGQETQYF
TGTGCCAGCAGCTTACGCCGGAGCGGGGGGCAAGAGACCCAGTACTTC
>TRBJ1-2|TRBV5-4|.|.
CASSLVGITNYGYTF
TGTGCCAGCAGCTTGGTCGGGATTACTAACTATGGCTACACCTTC
>TRBJ1-4|TRBV14|.|.
CASSQVGHATNEKLFF
TGTGCCAGCAGCCAAGTTGGACATGCAACTAATGAAAAACTGTTTTTT
>TRBJ2-7|TRBV11-2|.|.
CASSPDVWGYEQYF
TGTGCCAGCAGCCCCGATGTGTGGGGCTACGAGCAGTACTTC
>TRBJ2-3|TRBV10-1|.|TRBD2
CASSEGSGGPDTQYF
TGCGCCAGCAGTGAGGGGAGCGGGGGACCAGATACGCAGTATTTT
>TRBJ1-5|TRBV5-4|.|.
CASSLGYQGQPQHF
TGTGCCAGCAGCTTAGGGTATCAGGGTCAGCCCCAGCATTTT
>TRBJ1-1|TRBV19|.|TRBD1
CASSLRDRVSAFF
TGTGCCAGTAGTCTCCGGGACAGGGTTTCAGCTTTCTTT
>TRBJ2-7|TRBV9|.|.
CASSVVGSSYEQYF
TGTGCCAGCAGCGTAGTGGGGAGCTCCTACGAGCAGTACTTC
>TRBJ2-5|TRBV7-2|.|TRBD1
CASSQDRGRETQYF
TGTGCCAGCAGCCAGGACAGGGGACGAGAGACCCAGTACTTC
>TRBJ2-4|TRBV11-2|.|.
CASTLIHIQYF
TGTGCCAGCACCCTCATACACATTCAGTACTTC
>TRBJ1-2|TRBV7-2|.|.
CASSLGTNYGYTF
TGTGCCAGCAGCTTAGGGACAAACTATGGCTACACCTTC
>TRBJ2-1|TRBV7-2|.|.
CASSPEVAAYNEQFF
TGTGCCAGCAGCCCAGAGGTAGCGGCCTACAATGAGCAGTTCTTC
>TRBJ1-2|TRBV5-8|once|TRBD1
CASKSTGGSGYTF
TGTGCCAGCAAGAGTACAGGGGGTAGCGGCTACACCTTC
>TRBJ2-3|TRBV7-2|.|TRBD2
CASSLDTSAGTDTQYF
TGTGCCAGCAGCTTAGATACTAGCGCGGGCACAGATACGCAGTATTTT
>TRBJ1-1|TRBV6-4|.|.
CASSERGWTEAFF
TGTGCCAGCAGTGAGAGGGGTTGGACTGAAGCTTTCTTT
>TRBJ2-2|TRBV5-1|.|.
CASSLGQQGGGELFF
TGCGCCAGCAGCCTCGGACAGCAAGGGGGCGGGGAGCTGTTTTTT
>TRBJ2-3|TRBV9|.|.
CASSVASRQSADTQYF
TGTGCCAGCAGCGTAGCTTCCCGACAGTCAGCAGATACGCAGTATTTT
>TRBJ2-2|TRBV2|once|.
CASSESGGSTGELFF
TGTGCCAGCAGTGAAAGTGGGGGATCCACCGGGGAGCTGTTTTTT
>TRBJ2-1|TRBV11-1|.|.
CASRFSGTGFNEQFF
TGTGCCAGCAGATTTAGCGGGACAGGCTTCAATGAGCAGTTCTTC
>TRBJ1-6|TRBV5-1|.|TRBD1
CASSLKTRDSGSYNSPLHF
TGCGCCAGCAGCCTCAAGACCCGGGACAGTGGCTCCTATAATTCACCCCTCCACTTT
>TRBJ1-1|TRBV7-3|.|.
CASSPTSQGTEAFF
TGTGCCAGCAGCCCAACTTCACAGGGAACTGAAGCTTTCTTT
>TRBJ2-7|TRBV18|.|.
CASSPLGPPYEQYF
TGTGCCAGCTCACCATTAGGACCCCCCTACGAGCAGTACTTC
>TRBJ1-6|TRBV7-2|.|.
CASSLEWGAASPLHF
TGTGCCAGCAGCTTAGAGTGGGGAGCAGCTTCACCCCTCCACTTT
>TRBJ1-5|TRBV7-6|.|TRBD1
CASSISDRDNQPQHF
TGTGCCAGCAGCATTAGCGACAGGGACAATCAGCCCCAGCATTTT
>TRBJ1-5|TRBV11-2|.|.
CASSQSGNSNQPQHF
TGTGCCAGCAGCCAGAGCGGGAATAGCAATCAGCCCCAGCATTTT
>TRBJ1-5|TRBV6-5|.|TRBD1
CASSGQGNRNQPQHF
TGTGCCAGCAGTGGACAGGGAAATCGCAATCAGCCCCAGCATTTT
>TRBJ1-1|TRBV19|.|TRBD1
CASSRGQGVLNTEAFF
TGTGCCAGCAGTAGGGGACAGGGAGTATTGAACACTGAAGCTTTCTTT
>TRBJ1-2|TRBV11-2|.|.
CASSLGPPQGTYGYTF
TGTGCCAGCAGCTTAGGGCCACCTCAAGGGACCTATGGCTACACCTTC
>TRBJ2-7|TRBV7-5|.|.
CAGKDFPEQYF
TGTGCCGGAAAGGACTTTCCCGAGCAGTACTTC
>TRBJ1-2|TRBV6-5|once|.
CASINRHRQVVGYTF
TGTGCCAGCATCAACCGCCACAGGCAAGTGGTGGGCTACACCTTC
>TRBJ1-1|TRBV30|.|TRBD1
CAWSSARQGIWGTEAFF
TGTGCCTGGAGTAGCGCGAGACAGGGGATTTGGGGGACTGAAGCTTTCTTT
>TRBJ1-1|TRBV6-6|.|.
CASSYPAGSNTEAFF
TGTGCCAGCAGTTACCCGGCAGGATCGAACACTGAAGCTTTCTTT
>TRBJ2-7|TRBV6-5|.|.
CASSYGTVVDEQYF
TGTGCCAGCAGTTACGGGACGGTGGTTGACGAGCAGTACTTC
>TRBJ1-5|TRBV15|.|.
CATSRGNSNQPQHF
TGTGCCACCAGCAGAGGGAATAGTAATCAGCCCCAGCATTTT
>TRBJ2-7|TRBV5-1|.|TRBD2
CASTETSGGYEQYF
TGCGCCAGCACCGAGACTAGCGGGGGGTACGAGCAGTACTTC
>TRBJ2-7|TRBV6-5|.|TRBD1
CASAGTGSYEQYF
TGTGCCAGTGCCGGGACAGGATCCTACGAGCAGTACTTC
>TRBJ2-1|TRBV11-2|.|TRBD2
CASSFRGSGDFNEQFF
TGTGCCAGCAGCTTCAGGGGTAGCGGGGATTTTAATGAGCAGTTCTTC
>TRBJ1-2|TRBV9|few|.
CASSSFRGGGYTF
TGTGCCAGCAGCAGTTTCAGGGGCGGGGGCTACACCTTC
>TRBJ2-7|TRBV5-1|.|TRBD1
CASSPSEGQGYEQYF
TGCGCCAGCAGCCCCTCCGAGGGACAGGGCTACGAGCAGTACTTC
>TRBJ2-7|TRBV6-1|.|.
CASSEIGPYEQYF
TGTGCCAGCAGTGAAATAGGGCCCTACGAGCAGTACTTC
>TRBJ2-2|TRBV7-8|.|.
CASSLASVGGELFF
TGTGCCAGCAGCTTAGCATCCGTAGGCGGGGAGCTGTTTTTT
>TRBJ1-1|TRBV5-5|.|TRBD1
CASSLGGQGAGRNEAFF
TGTGCCAGCAGCTTGGGGGGACAGGGGGCCGGTCGCAACGAAGCTTTCTTT
>TRBJ2-7|TRBV19|.|TRBD2
CASIMQGLAGAYSYEQYF
TGTGCCAGTATCATGCAGGGACTAGCGGGGGCCTACTCCTACGAGCAGTACTTC
>TRBJ2-3|TRBV6-5|.|.
CASGKWPVTTDTQYF
TGTGCCAGCGGCAAATGGCCGGTGACCACAGATACGCAGTATTTT
>TRBJ2-5|TRBV25-1|.|.
CATAGGTRETQYF
TGTGCTACCGCTGGGGGTACCAGAGAGACCCAGTACTTC
>TRBJ1-6|TRBV7-2|.|.
CASKGGLTSQSSYNSPLHF
TGTGCCAGCAAGGGGGGTCTTACATCCCAAAGCTCCTATAATTCACCCCTCCACTTT
>TRBJ1-1|TRBV5-4|few|TRBD1
CASSLAHQGVLNTEAFF
TGTGCCAGCAGCTTGGCTCACCAGGGGGTGCTGAACACTGAAGCTTTCTTT
>TRBJ2-7|TRBV13|.|.
CASSWGPKNEQYF
TGTGCCAGCAGCTGGGGGCCCAAAAACGAGCAGTACTTC
>TRBJ1-2|TRBV6-5|.|.
CASSPGYGYTF
TGTGCCAGCAGTCCAGGGTATGGCTACACCTTC
>TRBJ2-5|TRBV5-8|few|.
CASRGKGTETQYF
TGTGCCAGCAGGGGGAAGGGGACAGAGACCCAGTACTTC
>TRBJ2-7|TRBV7-2|once|TRBD1
CASSVQGSYEQYF
TGTGCCAGCAGCGTACAGGGGAGCTACGAGCAGTACTTC